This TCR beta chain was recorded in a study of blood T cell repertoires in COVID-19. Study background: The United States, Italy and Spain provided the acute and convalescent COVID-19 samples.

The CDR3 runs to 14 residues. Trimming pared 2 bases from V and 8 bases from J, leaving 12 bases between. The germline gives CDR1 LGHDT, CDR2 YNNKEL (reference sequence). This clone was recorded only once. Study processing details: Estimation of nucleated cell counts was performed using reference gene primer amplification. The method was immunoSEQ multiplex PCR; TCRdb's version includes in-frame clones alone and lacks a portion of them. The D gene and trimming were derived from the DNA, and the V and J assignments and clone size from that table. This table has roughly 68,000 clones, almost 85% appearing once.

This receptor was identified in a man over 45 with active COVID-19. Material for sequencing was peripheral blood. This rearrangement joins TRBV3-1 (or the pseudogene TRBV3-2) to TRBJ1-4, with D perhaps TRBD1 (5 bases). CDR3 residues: CASSQSRVREKLFF. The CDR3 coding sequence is TGTGCCAGCAGCCAAAGCAGGGTGAGAGAAAAACTGTTTTTT.